The source of this T cell receptor beta chain is a study of T cells in localized non-small cell lung cancer. Using immunoSEQ multiplex PCR, the repertoire was profiled, and TCRdb retains in-frame clones only, with some absent. Of approximately 63,000 clones in the sample, approximately 90% were seen once. CDR3 length: 13 amino acids. V lost 3 bases and J lost 5, with 9 bases in between. Germline V gene sequence: CDR1 KGHSH, CDR2 LQKENI. The genes are TRBV18 and TRBJ2-3; the D gene is possibly TRBD1 (5 bases). This material consisted of peripheral blood, taken before any cancer treatment. The source is a man aged 35 to 69 with stage I squamous cell lung carcinoma. CDR3 sequence: CASSPGAIDTQYF. Written as DNA, the CDR3 is TGTGCCAGCTCACCTGGGGCTATAGATACGCAGTATTTT.